A selection of T cell receptor beta chains follows, all from one sample in a study of blood T cell repertoires in COVID-19. Sequencing used immunoSEQ multiplex PCR; TCRdb keeps in-frame clones, though not all of them. The sample yields some 150,000 clones, about four fifths seen once. Specimen: peripheral blood. The receptors derive from a man in his 70s with acute or convalescent COVID-19. Both conserved end residues are part of each CDR3. A D gene is named only where the DNA matches it firmly. Clone size is given for some rows only: seen once, a few or many times, or a class if the clone is expanded.

abundance: few; v_gene: TRBV5-1; d_gene: TRBD1; j_gene: TRBJ1-2; CDR3nt: TGCGCCAGCAGCCCGCAGACAGGGGGCGATGGCTACACCTTC; CDR3aa: CASSPQTGGDGYTF
abundance: -; v_gene: TRBV28; d_gene: -; j_gene: TRBJ2-3; CDR3nt: TGTGCCAGCAGGAAGGGGGGGGGTGGCACAGATACGCAGTATTTT; CDR3aa: CASRKGGGGTDTQYF
abundance: -; v_gene: TRBV6-5; d_gene: TRBD1; j_gene: TRBJ2-7; CDR3nt: TGTGCCAGCAGTAAAAACCGGGACAGGGAAAACGAGCAGTACTTC; CDR3aa: CASSKNRDRENEQYF
abundance: -; v_gene: TRBV2; d_gene: TRBD1; j_gene: TRBJ2-7; CDR3nt: TGTGCCAGCAGGGGACAGGGGGGCGAGCAGTACTTC; CDR3aa: CASRGQGGEQYF
abundance: few; v_gene: TRBV6-2/TRBV6-3; d_gene: -; j_gene: TRBJ1-6; CDR3nt: TGTGCCAGCAGCCCGGACAGTTATAATTCACCCCTCCACTTT; CDR3aa: CASSPDSYNSPLHF
abundance: -; v_gene: TRBV11-3; d_gene: -; j_gene: TRBJ1-4; CDR3nt: TGTGCCAGCAGCAACCGGGACTACGTTGCAACTAATGAAAAACTGTTTTTT; CDR3aa: CASSNRDYVATNEKLFF
abundance: -; v_gene: TRBV19; d_gene: TRBD1; j_gene: TRBJ1-4; CDR3nt: TGTGCCAGTAGTGAGGACAGGGATGAAAAACTGTTTTTT; CDR3aa: CASSEDRDEKLFF
abundance: -; v_gene: TRBV10-3; d_gene: TRBD2; j_gene: TRBJ2-2; CDR3nt: TGTGCCATAAGTGAGCGGGGAGGGACTATCAACACCGGGGAGCTGTTTTTT; CDR3aa: CAISERGGTINTGELFF
abundance: -; v_gene: TRBV5-1; d_gene: TRBD1; j_gene: TRBJ2-5; CDR3nt: TGCGCCAGCAGCTACCGGGACAGGGGAGAGACCCAGTACTTC; CDR3aa: CASSYRDRGETQYF
abundance: -; v_gene: TRBV7-9; d_gene: TRBD1; j_gene: TRBJ1-3; CDR3nt: TGTGCCACACAGAAGGGACAGGGAAGAAACACCATATATTTT; CDR3aa: CATQKGQGRNTIYF
abundance: -; v_gene: TRBV19; d_gene: -; j_gene: TRBJ2-1; CDR3nt: TGTGCCAGTAGTATTCCCCGTGCTAGCGCCCACAATGAGCAGTTCTTC; CDR3aa: CASSIPRASAHNEQFF
abundance: -; v_gene: TRBV6-1; d_gene: TRBD1; j_gene: TRBJ1-4; CDR3nt: TGTGCCAGCAGTGAAGAATTGGGGACAGGGAGTGAAAAACTGTTTTTT; CDR3aa: CASSEELGTGSEKLFF
abundance: -; v_gene: TRBV5-1; d_gene: TRBD2; j_gene: TRBJ2-7; CDR3nt: TGCGCCAGCAGCTTGGCGGGAGGCGAGCAGTACTTC; CDR3aa: CASSLAGGEQYF
abundance: -; v_gene: TRBV6-6; d_gene: -; j_gene: TRBJ1-4; CDR3nt: TGTGCCAGCAGTTACTCGCCCCAGTCTAATGAAAAACTGTTTTTT; CDR3aa: CASSYSPQSNEKLFF
abundance: -; v_gene: TRBV27; d_gene: -; j_gene: TRBJ1-6; CDR3nt: TGTGCCAGCAGTCCCCCGGACAGTTGGAATTCACCCCTCCACTTT; CDR3aa: CASSPPDSWNSPLHF
abundance: -; v_gene: TRBV5-1; d_gene: TRBD1; j_gene: TRBJ1-3; CDR3nt: TGCGCCAGCAGCTGGACCGCCGGGACAGCGCACTCTGGAAACACCATATATTTT; CDR3aa: CASSWTAGTAHSGNTIYF
abundance: -; v_gene: TRBV5-1; d_gene: TRBD1; j_gene: TRBJ2-3; CDR3nt: TGCGCCAGCGCGAGATTACCGGGGACAGGGGGGATGGATACGCAGTATTTT; CDR3aa: CASARLPGTGGMDTQYF
abundance: -; v_gene: TRBV5-1; d_gene: -; j_gene: TRBJ1-2; CDR3nt: TGCGCCAGCAGCGCCTCAGGGGAGTATGGCTACACCTTC; CDR3aa: CASSASGEYGYTF
abundance: -; v_gene: TRBV20-1; d_gene: -; j_gene: TRBJ2-1; CDR3nt: TGCAGTGCTAGTGGGGCTGCGGGGACCTCCTACAATGAGCAGTTCTTC; CDR3aa: CSASGAAGTSYNEQFF
abundance: -; v_gene: TRBV7-3; d_gene: TRBD2; j_gene: TRBJ2-5; CDR3nt: TGTGCCAGCGCGCTAGCGGACCTCCAAGAGACCCAGTACTTC; CDR3aa: CASALADLQETQYF
abundance: -; v_gene: TRBV6-1; d_gene: -; j_gene: TRBJ1-3; CDR3nt: TGTGCCAGCAGTGTCCCTAGCTCTGGAAACACCATATATTTT; CDR3aa: CASSVPSSGNTIYF
abundance: -; v_gene: TRBV15; d_gene: TRBD1; j_gene: TRBJ2-7; CDR3nt: TGTGCCACCAGCAGAGGAGGGGGACAGGGGAAAAGAAACGAGCAGTACTTC; CDR3aa: CATSRGGGQGKRNEQYF
abundance: -; v_gene: TRBV6-5; d_gene: TRBD1; j_gene: TRBJ1-2; CDR3nt: TGTGCCAGCAGCCGAGGGGGCGCGGACTATGGCTACACCTTC; CDR3aa: CASSRGGADYGYTF
abundance: -; v_gene: TRBV7-7; d_gene: TRBD2; j_gene: TRBJ2-5; CDR3nt: TGTGCTGTGGGGAGGGGCCTCTTGTCTGGCGAGACCCAGTACTTC; CDR3aa: CAVGRGLLSGETQYF
abundance: -; v_gene: TRBV4-2; d_gene: -; j_gene: TRBJ2-2; CDR3nt: TGTGCCAGCAGCCAAGATCCGGGAGTGGTCGGGGAGCTGTTTTTT; CDR3aa: CASSQDPGVVGELFF
abundance: -; v_gene: TRBV4-1; d_gene: TRBD2; j_gene: TRBJ2-1; CDR3nt: TGCGCCAGCAGCCCCGGACTAGCGGGAGCTAATGAGCAGTTCTTC; CDR3aa: CASSPGLAGANEQFF
abundance: -; v_gene: TRBV27; d_gene: TRBD1; j_gene: TRBJ1-6; CDR3nt: TGTGCCAGCAGTTTCCAGGGGGCTCATTCACCCCTCCACTTT; CDR3aa: CASSFQGAHSPLHF
abundance: -; v_gene: TRBV11-1; d_gene: TRBD2; j_gene: TRBJ2-5; CDR3nt: TGTGCCAGCAGCTTACCGGGACTAGCGGGAGAGACCCAGTACTTC; CDR3aa: CASSLPGLAGETQYF
abundance: -; v_gene: TRBV5-1; d_gene: -; j_gene: TRBJ2-3; CDR3nt: TGCGCCAGCAGCACCACTAGTGGCCGCACAGATACGCAGTATTTT; CDR3aa: CASSTTSGRTDTQYF
abundance: -; v_gene: TRBV19; d_gene: -; j_gene: TRBJ1-5; CDR3nt: TGTGCCAGTAACTTGCTCGGGTCCGGTCAGCCCCAGCATTTT; CDR3aa: CASNLLGSGQPQHF
abundance: once; v_gene: TRBV12-5; d_gene: -; j_gene: TRBJ2-1; CDR3nt: TGTGCTAGTGGTTTGGCCAGCGCCGGCTACAATGAGCAGTTCTTC; CDR3aa: CASGLASAGYNEQFF
abundance: -; v_gene: TRBV9; d_gene: TRBD1; j_gene: TRBJ1-1; CDR3nt: TGTGCCAGCAGCCCTCACGGACAGGCCAACACTGAAGCTTTCTTT; CDR3aa: CASSPHGQANTEAFF
abundance: -; v_gene: TRBV7-9; d_gene: TRBD1; j_gene: TRBJ2-3; CDR3nt: TGTGCCAGCAGCCCACAGGGGATACTCACAGATACGCAGTATTTT; CDR3aa: CASSPQGILTDTQYF
abundance: few; v_gene: TRBV7-9; d_gene: TRBD1; j_gene: TRBJ1-2; CDR3nt: TGTGCCAGCAGCTTAGGTGTCGGACAGGGGGCTGATGGCTACACCTTC; CDR3aa: CASSLGVGQGADGYTF
abundance: -; v_gene: TRBV19; d_gene: TRBD1; j_gene: TRBJ2-7; CDR3nt: TGTGCCAGTAGCCCCGGGCAGGGGGTCCACGAGCAGTACTTC; CDR3aa: CASSPGQGVHEQYF
abundance: -; v_gene: TRBV7-9; d_gene: -; j_gene: TRBJ2-1; CDR3nt: TGTGCCAGCAGCTTATGGGCAGGCCCCTACAATGAGCAGTTCTTC; CDR3aa: CASSLWAGPYNEQFF
abundance: -; v_gene: TRBV5-5; d_gene: TRBD2; j_gene: TRBJ2-1; CDR3nt: TGTGCCAGCAGCTTGGGCCTAGCGGGAGTCGGTGAGCAGTTCTTC; CDR3aa: CASSLGLAGVGEQFF
abundance: -; v_gene: TRBV5-4; d_gene: -; j_gene: TRBJ2-2; CDR3nt: TGTGCCAGCAACTCCACGAAGCGAACGAACACCGGGGAGCTGTTTTTT; CDR3aa: CASNSTKRTNTGELFF
abundance: -; v_gene: TRBV5-8; d_gene: TRBD2; j_gene: TRBJ2-5; CDR3nt: TGTGCCAGCAGCTTGCGGGGGGGAGAGACCCAGTACTTC; CDR3aa: CASSLRGGETQYF
abundance: -; v_gene: TRBV28; d_gene: TRBD2; j_gene: TRBJ2-7; CDR3nt: TGTGCCAGCAGTTCTACCGGGACTAGCGTGGGCGAGCAGTACTTC; CDR3aa: CASSSTGTSVGEQYF
abundance: once; v_gene: TRBV24-1; d_gene: TRBD2; j_gene: TRBJ2-5; CDR3nt: TGTGCCACCAGTGAACCTAGCGGGGGGCTCCAAGAGACCCAGTACTTC; CDR3aa: CATSEPSGGLQETQYF
abundance: -; v_gene: TRBV5-1; d_gene: TRBD1; j_gene: TRBJ2-2; CDR3nt: TGCGCCAGCAGCGCCCGGGACAGCCCTATGACCGGGGAGCTGTTTTTT; CDR3aa: CASSARDSPMTGELFF